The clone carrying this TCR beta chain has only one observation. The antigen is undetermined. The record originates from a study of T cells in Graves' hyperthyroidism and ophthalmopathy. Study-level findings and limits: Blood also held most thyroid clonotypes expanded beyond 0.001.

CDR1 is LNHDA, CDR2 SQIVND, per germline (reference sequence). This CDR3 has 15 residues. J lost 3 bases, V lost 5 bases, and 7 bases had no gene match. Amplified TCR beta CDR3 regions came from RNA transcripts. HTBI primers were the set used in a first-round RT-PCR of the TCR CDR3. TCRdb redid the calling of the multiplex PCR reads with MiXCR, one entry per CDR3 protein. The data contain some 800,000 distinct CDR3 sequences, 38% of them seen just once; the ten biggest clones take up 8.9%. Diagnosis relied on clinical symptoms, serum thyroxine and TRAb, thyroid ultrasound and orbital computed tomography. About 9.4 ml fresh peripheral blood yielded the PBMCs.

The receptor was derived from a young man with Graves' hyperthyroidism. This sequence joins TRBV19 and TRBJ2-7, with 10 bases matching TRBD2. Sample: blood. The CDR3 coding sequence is TGTGCCAGTAGTCTATGGACTAGCGGAGACTACGAGCAGTACTTC. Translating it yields CASSLWTSGDYEQYF.